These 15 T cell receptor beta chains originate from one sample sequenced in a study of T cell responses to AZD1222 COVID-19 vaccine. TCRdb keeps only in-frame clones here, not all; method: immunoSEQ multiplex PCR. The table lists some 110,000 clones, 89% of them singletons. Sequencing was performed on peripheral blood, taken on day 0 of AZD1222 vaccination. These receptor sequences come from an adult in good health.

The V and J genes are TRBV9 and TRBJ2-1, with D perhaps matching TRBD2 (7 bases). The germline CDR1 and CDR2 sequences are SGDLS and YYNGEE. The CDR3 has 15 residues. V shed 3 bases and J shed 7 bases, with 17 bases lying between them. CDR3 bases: TGTGCCAGCAGCGCACTAGTGGGGGGGCCGAATGAGCAGTTCTTC. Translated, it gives CASSALVGGPNEQFF. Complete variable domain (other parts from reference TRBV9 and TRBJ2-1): DSGVTQTPKHLITATGQRVTLRCSPRSGDLSVYWYQQSLDQGLQFLIQYYNGEERAKGNILERFSAQQFPDLHSELNLSSLELGDSALYFCASSALVGGPNEQFFGPGTRLTVL.

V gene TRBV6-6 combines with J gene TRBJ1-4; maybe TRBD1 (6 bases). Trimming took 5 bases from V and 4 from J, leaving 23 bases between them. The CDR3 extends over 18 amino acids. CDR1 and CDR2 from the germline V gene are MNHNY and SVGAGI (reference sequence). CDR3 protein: CASSPRSPDSKVNEKLFF. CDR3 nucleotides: TGTGCCAGCAGTCCACGATCCCCGGACAGTAAAGTTAATGAAAAACTGTTTTTT.

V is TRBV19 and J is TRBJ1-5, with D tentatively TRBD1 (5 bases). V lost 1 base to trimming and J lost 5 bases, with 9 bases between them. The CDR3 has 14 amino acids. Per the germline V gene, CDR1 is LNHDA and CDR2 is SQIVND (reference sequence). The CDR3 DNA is TGTGCCAGTAGTATAGGGGCAGGGCATCAGCCCCAGCATTTT. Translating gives CASSIGAGHQPQHF.

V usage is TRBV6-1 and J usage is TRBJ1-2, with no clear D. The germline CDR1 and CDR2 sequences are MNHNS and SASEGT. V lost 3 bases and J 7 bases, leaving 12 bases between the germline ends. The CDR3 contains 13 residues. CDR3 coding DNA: TGTGCCAGCAGTGAGCTGTCGGGCCTTGGCTACACCTTC. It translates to CASSELSGLGYTF.

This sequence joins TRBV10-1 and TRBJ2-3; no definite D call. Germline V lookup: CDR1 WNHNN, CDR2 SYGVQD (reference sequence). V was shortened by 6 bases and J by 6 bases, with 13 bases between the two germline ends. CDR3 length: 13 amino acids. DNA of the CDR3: TGCGCCAGCAGCGGAGACTTGTGGGATACGCAGTATTTT. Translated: CASSGDLWDTQYF.

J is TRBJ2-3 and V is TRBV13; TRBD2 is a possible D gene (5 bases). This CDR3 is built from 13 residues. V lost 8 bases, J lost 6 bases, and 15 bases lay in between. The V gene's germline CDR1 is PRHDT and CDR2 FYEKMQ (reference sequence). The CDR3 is CASFNGGGDTQYF. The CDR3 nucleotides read TGTGCCAGCTTTAATGGCGGCGGGGATACGCAGTATTTT.

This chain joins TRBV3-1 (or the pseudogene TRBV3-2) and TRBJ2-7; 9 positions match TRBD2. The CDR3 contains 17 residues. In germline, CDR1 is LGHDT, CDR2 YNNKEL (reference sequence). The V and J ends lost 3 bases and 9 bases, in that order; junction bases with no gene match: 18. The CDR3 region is CASSQTQIGGGGAVQYF. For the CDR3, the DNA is TGTGCCAGCAGCCAGACCCAAATCGGGGGCGGGGGGGCTGTGCAGTACTTC.

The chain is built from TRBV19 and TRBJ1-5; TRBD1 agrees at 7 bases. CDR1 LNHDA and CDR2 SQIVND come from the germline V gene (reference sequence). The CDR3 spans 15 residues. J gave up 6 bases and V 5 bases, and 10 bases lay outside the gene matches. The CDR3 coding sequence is TGTGCCAGTAGTGGCGGGGGGACAGCTCCTCAGCCCCAGCATTTT. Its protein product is CASSGGGTAPQPQHF.

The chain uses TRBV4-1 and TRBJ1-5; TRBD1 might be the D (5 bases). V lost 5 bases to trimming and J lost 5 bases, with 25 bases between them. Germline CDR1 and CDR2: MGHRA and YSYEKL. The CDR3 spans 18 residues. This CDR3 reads CASSSRLPPRTRDQPQHF. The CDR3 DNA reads TGCGCCAGCAGCTCTCGACTCCCCCCGAGGACACGGGATCAGCCCCAGCATTTT.

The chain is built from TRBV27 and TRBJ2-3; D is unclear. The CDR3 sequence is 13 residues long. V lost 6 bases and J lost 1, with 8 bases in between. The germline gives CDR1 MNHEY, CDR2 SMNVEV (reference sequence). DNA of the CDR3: TGTGCCAGCAGCCCTGGGGGCACAGATACGCAGTATTTT. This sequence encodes CASSPGGTDTQYF.

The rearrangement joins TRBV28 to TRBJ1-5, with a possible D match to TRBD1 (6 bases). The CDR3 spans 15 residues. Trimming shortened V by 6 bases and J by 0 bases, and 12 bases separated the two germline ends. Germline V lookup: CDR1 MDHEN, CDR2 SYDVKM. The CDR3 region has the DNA TGTGCCAGCAGGACCGGGACAAATAGCAATCAGCCCCAGCATTTT. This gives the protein CASRTGTNSNQPQHF.

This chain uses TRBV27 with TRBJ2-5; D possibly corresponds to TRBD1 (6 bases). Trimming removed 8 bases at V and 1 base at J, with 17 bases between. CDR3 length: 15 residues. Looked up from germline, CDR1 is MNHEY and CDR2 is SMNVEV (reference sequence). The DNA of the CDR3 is TGTGCCAGCCGGGAATTGGGGGCTAGCCAAGAGACCCAGTACTTC. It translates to CASRELGASQETQYF.

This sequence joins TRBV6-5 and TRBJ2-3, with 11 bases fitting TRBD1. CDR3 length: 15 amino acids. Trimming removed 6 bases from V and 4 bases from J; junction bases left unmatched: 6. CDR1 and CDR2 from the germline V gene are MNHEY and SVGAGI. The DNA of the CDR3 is TGTGCCAGCAGGACGGGACAGGGGGAAGCAGATACGCAGTATTTT. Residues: CASRTGQGEADTQYF.

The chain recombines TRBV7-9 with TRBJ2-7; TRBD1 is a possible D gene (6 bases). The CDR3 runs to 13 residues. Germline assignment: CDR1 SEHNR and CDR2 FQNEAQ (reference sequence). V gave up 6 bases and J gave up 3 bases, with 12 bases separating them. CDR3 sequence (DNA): TGTGCCAGCAGGCCCGGACAGAGCTACGAGCAGTACTTC. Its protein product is CASRPGQSYEQYF.

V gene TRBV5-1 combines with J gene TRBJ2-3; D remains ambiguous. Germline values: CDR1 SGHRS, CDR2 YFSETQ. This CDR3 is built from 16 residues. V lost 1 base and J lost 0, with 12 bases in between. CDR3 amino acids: CASSLNGDLSTDTQYF. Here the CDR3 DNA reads TGCGCCAGCAGCTTGAACGGAGATCTTAGCACAGATACGCAGTATTTT.